A single sample is the source of the 24 T cell receptor beta chains below, sequenced in a study of identical twins. TCRdb fed the 5' RACE reads into MiXCR, producing one record per CDR3 protein. In the table there are 400,000 or so distinct CDR3 sequences, approximately 9.1% of which are singletons. The sequenced material came from naive T cells sorted from blood. Source of these receptors: a woman between 45 and 60 years old in good health.

The chain joins TRBV12-3 or TRBV12-4 to TRBJ2-4, with a weak D call TRBD2 (6 bases). The CDR3 spans 15 residues. V was clipped by 2 bases and J by 2 bases, with 10 bases between them. Here the CDR3 reads CASSLSRESKNIQYF. For the CDR3, the DNA is TGTGCCAGCAGTTTAAGCCGGGAGTCCAAAAACATTCAGTACTTC.

The table lists this clonotype with many counts. The chain couples TRBV4-1 to TRBJ1-3; D is unresolved. Trimming shortened V by 0 bases and J by 4 bases, and 10 bases separated the two germline ends. The CDR3 contains 15 residues. The germline gives CDR1 MGHRA, CDR2 YSYEKL. The CDR3 is CASSQDLRPGNTIYF. CDR3 sequence (DNA): TGCGCCAGCAGCCAAGATCTAAGGCCAGGAAACACCATATATTTT.

V and J are TRBV7-9 and TRBJ2-3, with 10 bases that match TRBD2. CDR3 length: 17 amino acids. Germline values: CDR1 SEHNR, CDR2 FQNEAQ (reference sequence). V lost 4 bases to trimming and J lost 0 bases; unmatched junction nucleotides: 7. CDR3 region: CASSSLETSGSTDTQYF. CDR3 bases: TGTGCCAGCAGCTCCCTTGAGACTAGCGGGAGCACAGATACGCAGTATTTT.

In this sample, this clonotype turned up many times. The chain couples TRBV5-1 to TRBJ1-2, with 8 bases identical to TRBD1. This CDR3 is 15 amino acids long. J lost 5 bases, V lost 3 bases, and 9 bases had no gene match. Germline V CDR1 and CDR2: SGHRS, YFSETQ. The CDR3 coding sequence is TGCGCCAGCAGCTACGGACAGGGAGACCTTTATGGCTACACCTTC. The encoded protein is CASSYGQGDLYGYTF.

The genes are TRBV5-1 and TRBJ2-1, with 8 bases that match TRBD2. V lost 1 base, J lost 15 bases, and 12 bases stayed unmatched. Germline assignment: CDR1 SGHRS and CDR2 YFSETQ. This CDR3 region has 14 residues. The CDR3 protein is CASSLTDRTSLRFF. The DNA for the CDR3 is TGCGCCAGCAGCTTGACTGACCGGACTAGCCTCCGGTTCTTC.

This clonotype was seen many times. The chain is built from TRBV20-1 and TRBJ2-3; D remains ambiguous. This CDR3 comprises 15 residues. The germline V gene has CDR1 DFQATT and CDR2 SNEGSKA (reference sequence). V lost 5 bases, J lost 0 bases, and 15 bases lay in between. CDR3 region: CSASLRLGSTDTQYF. As DNA, the CDR3 is TGCAGTGCTTCACTCCGGCTGGGAAGCACAGATACGCAGTATTTT.

The chain combines TRBV30 with TRBJ1-5, with 9 bases lining up with TRBD1. Germline lookup yields CDR1 GTSNPN and CDR2 SVGIG (reference sequence). The CDR3 loop spans 14 amino acids. Trimming cost V 2 bases and J 4 bases; bases outside gene matches: 3. CDR3 DNA sequence: TGTGCCTGGAGTCCCGGGACAGGGAATCAGCCCCAGCATTTT. Translation: CAWSPGTGNQPQHF.

This clonotype has a count of ten or more. The J gene is TRBJ1-2, the V gene TRBV20-1; perhaps TRBD1 as D (6 bases). The germline V gene encodes CDR1 DFQATT and CDR2 SNEGSKA (reference sequence). V was shortened by 3 bases and J by 2 bases, with 16 bases between the two germline ends. The CDR3 has 15 residues. The CDR3 DNA is TGCAGTGCTAGGGGAGACAGGCCCGACAACTATGGCTACACCTTC. It specifies CSARGDRPDNYGYTF.

Only a few counts were recorded for this clonotype. V is TRBV6-5 and J is TRBJ2-5; 14 positions agree with TRBD2. Germline V gene lookup returns CDR1 MNHEY and CDR2 SVGAGI. The CDR3 extends over 15 amino acids. Trimming removed 4 bases from V and 4 bases from J; junction bases left unmatched: 2. CDR3 region: CASSSTSGGGETQYF. In nucleotides, the CDR3 is TGTGCCAGCAGTTCGACTAGCGGGGGGGGAGAGACCCAGTACTTC.

This clonotype was picked up a small number of times. The chain uses TRBV10-3 and TRBJ1-5, with D maybe TRBD1 (6 bases). The CDR3 length is 15 residues. CDR1 ENHRY and CDR2 SYGVKD come from the germline V gene. The germline V and J ends were trimmed by 3 bases and 2 bases, with 11 bases remaining between them. This CDR3 reads CAISELGAGNQPQHF. The DNA of the CDR3 is TGTGCCATCAGTGAATTGGGGGCGGGCAATCAGCCCCAGCATTTT.

The genes are TRBV27 and TRBJ2-1; D uncertain. This CDR3 has 11 amino acids. Germline-derived CDR1 and CDR2 are MNHEY and SMNVEV (reference sequence). The ends were cut back, 10 bases at V and 4 bases at J, with 8 bases in the middle. CDR3 DNA sequence: TGTGCCATCATATCATACAATGAGCAGTTCTTC. This translates into CAIISYNEQFF.

In its sample, this clonotype was seen a few times. The chain couples TRBV23-1 to TRBJ2-7, with 10 bases aligning to TRBD1. TRBV23-1 counts as an open reading frame of uncertain function. Unmatched junction bases numbered 10, after V lost 4 bases and J lost 7 bases. The length of the CDR3 is 15 residues. The chain's CDR3 is CASSLHGTGVGEQYV. DNA of the CDR3: TGCGCCAGCAGTCTTCACGGGACAGGGGTGGGGGAGCAGTACGTC.

The chain couples TRBV12-3 or TRBV12-4 to TRBJ1-2, with TRBD1 as a possible D gene (5 bases). The CDR3 is 12 residues long. Trimming took off 7 bases at V and 4 bases at J, with 10 bases between the two ends. The CDR3 region has the DNA TGTGCCAGCACCGACAGCCCCTATGGCTACACCTTC. It translates to CASTDSPYGYTF.

V usage is TRBV10-3 and J usage is TRBJ2-1; D possibly matches TRBD1 or TRBD2 (5 bases each). Trimming pared 3 bases from V and 4 bases from J, leaving 13 bases between. From germline, CDR1 is ENHRY and CDR2 SYGVKD. The length of the CDR3 is 15 residues. The CDR3 DNA is TGTGCCATCAGTGACCCCGGGACGTCTTACAATGAGCAGTTCTTC. This sequence encodes CAISDPGTSYNEQFF.

This clonotype was seen at least ten times. The chain links TRBV4-1 to TRBJ1-5; D possibly corresponds to TRBD1 (6 bases). The V end was cut by 8 bases, the J end by 2 bases, with 10 bases between. This CDR3 region has 13 residues. Germline V gives CDR1 MGHRA, CDR2 YSYEKL. The CDR3 coding sequence is TGCGCCAGCGGAGGGGGGGGCAATCAGCCCCAGCATTTT. Its translation is CASGGGGNQPQHF.

The chain is built from TRBV6-1 and TRBJ1-3, with unresolved D. Germline lookup yields CDR1 MNHNS and CDR2 SASEGT. The CDR3 contains 14 residues. DNA of the CDR3: TGTGGTGTGAGGGCAATGGGATCTGGAAACACCATATATTTT. This sequence encodes CGVRAMGSGNTIYF.

This clonotype was seen many times. The chain uses TRBV12-3 or TRBV12-4 and TRBJ2-2; 14 positions agree with TRBD2. V lost 7 bases to trimming and J lost 2 bases; unmatched junction nucleotides: 9. The CDR3 has 18 amino acids. The CDR3: CASTLGLAGVLNTGELFF. For the CDR3, the DNA is TGTGCCAGCACCCTGGGACTAGCGGGAGTATTAAACACCGGGGAGCTGTTTTTT.

V usage is TRBV3-1 and J usage is TRBJ2-7, with D hard to call. The V end lost 4 bases, the J end lost 0 bases, and 7 bases lay between the germline ends. Germline V gene sequence: CDR1 LGHDT, CDR2 YNNKEL (reference sequence). The length of the CDR3 is 13 residues. CDR3 nucleotide sequence: TGTGCCAGCAGCCCTGGGATCTCCTACGAGCAGTACTTC. Translated: CASSPGISYEQYF.

The rearrangement uses TRBV11-2 and TRBJ2-1; 13 bases are a match to TRBD2. The germline V gene has CDR1 SGHAT and CDR2 FQNNGV. The CDR3 covers 16 residues. The ends lost 9 bases at V and 0 bases at J; junction bases unmatched: 5. DNA for the CDR3: TGTGCCAGTTGGACTAGCGGGGGCCTCTCCTACAATGAGCAGTTCTTC. Protein sequence: CASWTSGGLSYNEQFF.

The CDR3 here is CASSETGFNEKLFF. The CDR3 region has the DNA TGTGCCAGCAGTGAAACAGGATTTAATGAAAAACTGTTTTTT. The rearrangement joins TRBV6-1 to TRBJ1-4; tentatively, D is TRBD1 (5 bases). The CDR3 is 14 amino acids. Germline V CDR1 and CDR2: MNHNS, SASEGT. The germline V and J ends were trimmed by 2 bases and 4 bases, with 8 bases remaining between them.

This clonotype was seen a few times. The chain recombines TRBV20-1 with TRBJ2-1; unclear D gene. Per the germline V gene, CDR1 is DFQATT and CDR2 is SNEGSKA (reference sequence). The V gene lost 6 bases and the J gene lost 5 bases, with 5 bases spanning the gap. The CDR3 totals 10 residues. The DNA for the CDR3 is TGCAGTGCCGCAGACAATGAGCAGTTCTTC. Translating it yields CSAADNEQFF.

The sample holds a few counts of this clonotype. The CDR3 DNA is TGCAGTGCTAGAGGCCCCCGCGCGGCTGCCTACAATGAGCAGTTCTTC. As protein: CSARGPRAAAYNEQFF. This chain uses TRBV20-1 with TRBJ2-1; no reliable D call. Germline V gene sequence: CDR1 DFQATT, CDR2 SNEGSKA (reference sequence). This CDR3 contains 16 residues. Trimming took 1 base from V and 2 from J, leaving 15 bases between them.

This clonotype was recorded many times. CDR3 nucleotide sequence: TGTGCCAGCAGTTTTACAGGGTTGAGTGAAAAACTGTTTTTT. Its protein is CASSFTGLSEKLFF. The rearrangement links TRBV12-3 or TRBV12-4 to TRBJ1-4; a weak D match, TRBD1 (6 bases). The CDR3 extends over 14 amino acids. The V end was cut by 3 bases, the J end by 7 bases, with 12 bases between.

This chain links TRBV11-2 with TRBJ1-4; possible D gene TRBD1, 5 bases. Germline CDR1 reads SGHAT; CDR2 reads FQNNGV. V shed 1 base and J shed 7 bases, with 13 bases lying between them. There are 15 residues in the CDR3. CDR3 sequence reads: CASSLVRRGGEKLFF. Here the CDR3 DNA reads TGTGCCAGCAGCTTAGTCCGTAGGGGAGGTGAAAAACTGTTTTTT.